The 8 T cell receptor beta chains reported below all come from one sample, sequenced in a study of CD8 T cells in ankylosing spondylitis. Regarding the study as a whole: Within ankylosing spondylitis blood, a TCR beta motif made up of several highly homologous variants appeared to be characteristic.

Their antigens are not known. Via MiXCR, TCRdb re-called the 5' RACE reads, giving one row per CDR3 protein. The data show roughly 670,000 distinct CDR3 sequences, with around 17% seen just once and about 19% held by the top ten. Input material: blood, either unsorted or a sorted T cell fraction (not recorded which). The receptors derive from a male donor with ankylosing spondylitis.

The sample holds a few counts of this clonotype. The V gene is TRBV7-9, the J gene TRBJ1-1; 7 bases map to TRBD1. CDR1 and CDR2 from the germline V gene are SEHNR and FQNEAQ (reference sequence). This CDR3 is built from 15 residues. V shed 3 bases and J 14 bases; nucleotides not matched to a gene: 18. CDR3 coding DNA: TGTGCCAGCAGCTTTTGGGTCTCCTGGGACAGCATGGGGTTCTTT. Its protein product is CASSFWVSWDSMGFF.

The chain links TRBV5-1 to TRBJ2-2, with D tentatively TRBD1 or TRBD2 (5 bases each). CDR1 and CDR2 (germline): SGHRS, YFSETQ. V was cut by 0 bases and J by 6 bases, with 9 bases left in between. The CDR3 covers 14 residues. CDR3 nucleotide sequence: TGCGCCAGCAGCTTGGGCTGGGACGCCGGGGAGCTGTTTTTT. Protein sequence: CASSLGWDAGELFF. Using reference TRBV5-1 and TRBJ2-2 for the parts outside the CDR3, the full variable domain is KAGVTQTPRYLIKTRGQQVTLSCSPISGHRSVSWYQQTPGQGLQFLFEYFSETQRNKGNFPGRFSGRQFSNSRSEMNVSTLELGDSALYLCASSLGWDAGELFFGEGSRLTVL.

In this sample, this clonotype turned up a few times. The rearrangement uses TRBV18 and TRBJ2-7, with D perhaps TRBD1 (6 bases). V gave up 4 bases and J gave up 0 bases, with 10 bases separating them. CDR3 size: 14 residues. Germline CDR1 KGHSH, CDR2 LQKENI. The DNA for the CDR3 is TGTGCCAGCTCACGGACAGCCACCTCCTACGAGCAGTACTTC. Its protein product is CASSRTATSYEQYF. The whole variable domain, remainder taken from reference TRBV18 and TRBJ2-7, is NAGVMQNPRHLVRRRGQEARLRCSPMKGHSHVYWYRQLPEEGLKFMVYLQKENIIDESGMPKERFSAEFPKEGPSILRIQQVVRGDSAAYFCASSRTATSYEQYFGPGTRLTVT.

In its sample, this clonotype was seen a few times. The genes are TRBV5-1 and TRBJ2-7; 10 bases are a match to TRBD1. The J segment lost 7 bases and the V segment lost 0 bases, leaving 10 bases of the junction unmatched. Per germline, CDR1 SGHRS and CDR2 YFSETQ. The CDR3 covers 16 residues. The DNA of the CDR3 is TGCGCCAGCAGCTTGGCCGGGACAGGGGACCGGAGGGAGCAGTACTTC. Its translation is CASSLAGTGDRREQYF. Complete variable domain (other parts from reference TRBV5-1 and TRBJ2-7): KAGVTQTPRYLIKTRGQQVTLSCSPISGHRSVSWYQQTPGQGLQFLFEYFSETQRNKGNFPGRFSGRQFSNSRSEMNVSTLELGDSALYLCASSLAGTGDRREQYFGPGTRLTVT.

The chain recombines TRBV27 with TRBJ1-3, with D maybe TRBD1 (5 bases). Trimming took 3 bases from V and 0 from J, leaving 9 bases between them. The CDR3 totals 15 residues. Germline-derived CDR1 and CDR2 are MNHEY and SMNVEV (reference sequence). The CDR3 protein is CASSFTGASGNTIYF. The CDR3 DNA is TGTGCCAGCAGTTTCACAGGCGCCTCTGGAAACACCATATATTTT.

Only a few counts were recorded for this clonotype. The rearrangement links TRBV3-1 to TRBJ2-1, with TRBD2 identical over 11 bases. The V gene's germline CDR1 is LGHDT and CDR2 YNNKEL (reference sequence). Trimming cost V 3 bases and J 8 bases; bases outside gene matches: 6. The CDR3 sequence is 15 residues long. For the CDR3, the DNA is TGTGCCAGCAGCCAGACGACTAGCGGGGACGATGAGCAGTTCTTC. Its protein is CASSQTTSGDDEQFF.

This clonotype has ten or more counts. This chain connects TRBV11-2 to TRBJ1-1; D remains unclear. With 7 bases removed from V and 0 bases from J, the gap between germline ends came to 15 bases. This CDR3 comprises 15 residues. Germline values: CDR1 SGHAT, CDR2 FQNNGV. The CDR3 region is CASKDRKGMNTEAFF. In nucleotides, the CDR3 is TGTGCCAGCAAAGATAGGAAGGGAATGAACACTGAAGCTTTCTTT.

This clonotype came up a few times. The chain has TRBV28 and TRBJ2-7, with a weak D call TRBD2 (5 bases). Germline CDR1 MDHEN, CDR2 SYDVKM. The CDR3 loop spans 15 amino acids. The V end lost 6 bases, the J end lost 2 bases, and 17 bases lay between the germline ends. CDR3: CASSPFGLNAYEQYF. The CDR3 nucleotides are TGTGCCAGCAGCCCTTTCGGACTGAACGCCTACGAGCAGTACTTC.